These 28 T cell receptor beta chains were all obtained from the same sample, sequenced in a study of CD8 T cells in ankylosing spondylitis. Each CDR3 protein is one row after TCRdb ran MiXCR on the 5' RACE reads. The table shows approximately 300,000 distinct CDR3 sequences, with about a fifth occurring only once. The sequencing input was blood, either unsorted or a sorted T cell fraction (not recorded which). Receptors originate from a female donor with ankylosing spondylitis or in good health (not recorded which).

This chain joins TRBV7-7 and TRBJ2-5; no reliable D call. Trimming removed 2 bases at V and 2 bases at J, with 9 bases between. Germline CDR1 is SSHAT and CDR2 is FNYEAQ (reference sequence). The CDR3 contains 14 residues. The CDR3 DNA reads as TGTGCCAGCAGCTTAAATCGCAGGCAAGAGACCCAGTACTTC. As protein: CASSLNRRQETQYF.

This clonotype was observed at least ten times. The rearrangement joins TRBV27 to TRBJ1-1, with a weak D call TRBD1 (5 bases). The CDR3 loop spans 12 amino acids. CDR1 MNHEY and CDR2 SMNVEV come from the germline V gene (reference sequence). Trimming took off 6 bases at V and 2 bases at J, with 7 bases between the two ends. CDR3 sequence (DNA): TGTGCCAGCAGGGGGGTCAACACTGAAGCTTTCTTT. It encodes CASRGVNTEAFF.

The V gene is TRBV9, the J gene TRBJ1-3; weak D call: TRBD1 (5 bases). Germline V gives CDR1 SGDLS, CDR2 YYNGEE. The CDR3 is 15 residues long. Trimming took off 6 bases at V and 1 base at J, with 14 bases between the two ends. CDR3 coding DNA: TGTGCCAGCAACGCGGGCGGGGGATCTGGAAACACCATATATTTT. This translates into CASNAGGGSGNTIYF.

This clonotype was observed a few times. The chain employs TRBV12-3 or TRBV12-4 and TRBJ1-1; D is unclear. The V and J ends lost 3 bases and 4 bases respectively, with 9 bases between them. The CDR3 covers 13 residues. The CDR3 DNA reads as TGTGCCAGCAGTTTCGGATCGACCACTGAAGCTTTCTTT. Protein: CASSFGSTTEAFF.

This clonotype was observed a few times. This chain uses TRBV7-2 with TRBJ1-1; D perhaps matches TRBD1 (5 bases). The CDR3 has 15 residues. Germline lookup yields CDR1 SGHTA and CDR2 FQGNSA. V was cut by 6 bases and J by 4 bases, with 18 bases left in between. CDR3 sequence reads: CASSSGSGGGTEAFF. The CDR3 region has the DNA TGTGCCAGCAGTTCTGGGAGTGGGGGGGGCACTGAAGCTTTCTTT.

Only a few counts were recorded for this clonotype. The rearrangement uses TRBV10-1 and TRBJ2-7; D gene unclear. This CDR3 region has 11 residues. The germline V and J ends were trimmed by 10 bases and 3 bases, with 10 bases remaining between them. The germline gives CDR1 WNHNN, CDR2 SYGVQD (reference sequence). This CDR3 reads CANGRGYEQYF. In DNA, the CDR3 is TGCGCCAACGGGCGCGGCTACGAGCAGTACTTC.

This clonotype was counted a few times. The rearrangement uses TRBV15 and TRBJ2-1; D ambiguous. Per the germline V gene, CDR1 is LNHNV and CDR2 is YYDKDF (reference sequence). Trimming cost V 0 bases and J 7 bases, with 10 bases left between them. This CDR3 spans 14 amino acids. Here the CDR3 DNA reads TGTGCCACCAGCAGAGATAGGCTGGCTAATGAGCAGTTCTTC. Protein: CATSRDRLANEQFF.

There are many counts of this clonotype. For the CDR3, the DNA is TGCGCCAGCAGCCCGAGGTTTAGCGGGACCCACAATGAGCAGTTCTTC. Amino acid sequence: CASSPRFSGTHNEQFF. V is TRBV4-3 and J is TRBJ2-1; TRBD2 aligns across 8 bases. Losses at the gene ends were 4 bases for V and 5 bases for J; bases not matched to a gene: 10. Germline lookup yields CDR1 LGHNA and CDR2 YSLEER. CDR3 length: 16 residues.

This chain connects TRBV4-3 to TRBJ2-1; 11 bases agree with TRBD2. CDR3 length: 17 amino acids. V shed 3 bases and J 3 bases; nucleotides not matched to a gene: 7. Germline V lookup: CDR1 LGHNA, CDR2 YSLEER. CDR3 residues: CASSHVGLADRYNEQFF. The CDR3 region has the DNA TGCGCCAGCAGCCACGTGGGACTAGCGGACCGCTACAATGAGCAGTTCTTC.

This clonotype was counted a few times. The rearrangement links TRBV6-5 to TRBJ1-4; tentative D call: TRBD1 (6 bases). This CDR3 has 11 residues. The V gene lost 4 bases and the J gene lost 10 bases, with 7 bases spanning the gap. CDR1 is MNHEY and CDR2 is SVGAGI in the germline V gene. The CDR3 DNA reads TGTGCCAGCAGTTCCAGGGGAAAACTGTTTTTT. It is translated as CASSSRGKLFF.

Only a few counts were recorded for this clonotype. This CDR3 is CASSLSEVAGGDEQFF. In DNA form, the CDR3 reads TGTGCCAGCAGCTTAAGTGAGGTAGCGGGAGGTGATGAGCAGTTCTTC. This rearrangement joins TRBV7-2 to TRBJ2-1, with 10 positions matching TRBD2. This CDR3 has 16 residues. V lost 2 bases to trimming and J lost 8 bases; unmatched junction nucleotides: 9. CDR1 is SGHTA, CDR2 FQGNSA, per germline.

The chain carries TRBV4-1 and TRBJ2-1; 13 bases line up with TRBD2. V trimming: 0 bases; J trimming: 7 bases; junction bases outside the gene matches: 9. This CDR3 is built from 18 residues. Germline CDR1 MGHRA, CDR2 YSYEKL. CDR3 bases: TGCGCCAGCAGCCAAGATCCCTGGACTAGCGGGAGAATGAATGAGCAGTTCTTC. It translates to CASSQDPWTSGRMNEQFF.

The CDR3 spells CSAGRTGISNQPQHF. The CDR3 nucleotides are TGCAGTGCTGGGAGGACAGGCATTAGCAATCAGCCCCAGCATTTT. The chain joins TRBV20-1 to TRBJ1-5; 7 positions agree with TRBD1. This CDR3 spans 15 amino acids. V shed 5 bases, J shed 0 bases, and the junction held 7 bases outside the gene matches. CDR1 and CDR2 from the germline V gene are DFQATT and SNEGSKA (reference sequence).

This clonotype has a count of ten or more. CDR3: CARRDRTGELFF. DNA of the CDR3: TGTGCCCGCCGGGACAGGACCGGGGAGCTGTTTTTT. The rearrangement links TRBV10-3 to TRBJ2-2; 8 nucleotides match TRBD1. From germline, CDR1 is ENHRY and CDR2 SYGVKD. Germline trimming cut 11 bases from V and 5 bases from J; bases unmatched to any gene: 4. CDR3 size: 12 residues.

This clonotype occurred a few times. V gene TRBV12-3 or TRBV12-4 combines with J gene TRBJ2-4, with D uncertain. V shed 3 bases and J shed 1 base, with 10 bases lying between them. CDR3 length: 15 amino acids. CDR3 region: CASSLVKGAKNIQYF. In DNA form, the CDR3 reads TGTGCCAGCAGTTTGGTCAAAGGGGCCAAAAACATTCAGTACTTC.

CDR3 protein: CASSNRWDTEAFF. CDR3 DNA: TGTGCCAGCAGTAATCGGTGGGACACTGAAGCTTTCTTT. The chain recombines TRBV5-6 with TRBJ1-1, with D unclear. Trimming removed 5 bases at V and 3 bases at J, with 11 bases between. Germline V gene lookup returns CDR1 SGHDT and CDR2 YYEEEE. This CDR3 is built from 13 residues.

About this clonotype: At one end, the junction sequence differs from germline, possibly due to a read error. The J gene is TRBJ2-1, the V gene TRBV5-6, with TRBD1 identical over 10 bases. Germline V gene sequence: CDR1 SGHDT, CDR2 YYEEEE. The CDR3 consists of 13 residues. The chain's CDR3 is CASSLASGTGAIF. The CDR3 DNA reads TGTGCCAGCAGCTTGGCGTCCGGGACAGGGGCGATCTTC.

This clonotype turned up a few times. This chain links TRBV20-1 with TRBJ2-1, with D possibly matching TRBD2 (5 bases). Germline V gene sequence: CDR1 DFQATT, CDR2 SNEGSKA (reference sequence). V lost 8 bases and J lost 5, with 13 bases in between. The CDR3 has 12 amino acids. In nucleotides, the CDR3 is TGCAGTCCCACTAGGGCCAACAATGAGCAGTTCTTC. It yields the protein CSPTRANNEQFF.

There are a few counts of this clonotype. CDR3 protein: CSVAGTGLVAEQYF. The CDR3, as DNA: TGCAGCGTTGCAGGGACAGGGTTAGTGGCCGAGCAGTACTTC. The V and J genes are TRBV29-1 and TRBJ2-7; 9 positions match TRBD1. The germline gives CDR1 SQVTM, CDR2 ANQGSEA. J was trimmed by 6 bases and V by 4 bases; bases with no gene match: 10. CDR3 length: 14 amino acids.

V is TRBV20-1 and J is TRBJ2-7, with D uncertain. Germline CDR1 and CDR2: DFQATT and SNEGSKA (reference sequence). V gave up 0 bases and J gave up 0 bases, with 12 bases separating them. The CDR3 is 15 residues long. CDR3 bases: TGCAGTGCTAGAGATTTAGGCGAGAGCTCCTACGAGCAGTACTTC. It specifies CSARDLGESSYEQYF.

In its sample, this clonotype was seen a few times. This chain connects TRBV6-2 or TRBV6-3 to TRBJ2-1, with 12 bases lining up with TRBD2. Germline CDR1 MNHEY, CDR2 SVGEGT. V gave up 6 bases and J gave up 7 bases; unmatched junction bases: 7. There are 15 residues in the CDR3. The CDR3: CASSPTSGRLNEQFF. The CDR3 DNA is TGTGCCAGCAGCCCCACTAGCGGGAGGTTAAATGAGCAGTTCTTC.

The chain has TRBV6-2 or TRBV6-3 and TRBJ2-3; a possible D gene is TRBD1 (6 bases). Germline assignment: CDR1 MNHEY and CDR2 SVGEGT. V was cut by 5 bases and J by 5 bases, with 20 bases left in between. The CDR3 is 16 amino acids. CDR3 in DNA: TGTGCCAGCAGTAGGACTTCACTAACGACAGGAGATACGCAGTATTTT. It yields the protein CASSRTSLTTGDTQYF.

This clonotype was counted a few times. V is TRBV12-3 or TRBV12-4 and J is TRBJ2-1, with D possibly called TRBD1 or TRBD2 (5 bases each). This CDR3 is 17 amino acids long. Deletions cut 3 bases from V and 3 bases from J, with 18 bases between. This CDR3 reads CASSLTGTSRFYNEQFF. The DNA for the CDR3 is TGTGCCAGCAGTTTGACGGGGACCTCCAGGTTCTACAATGAGCAGTTCTTC.

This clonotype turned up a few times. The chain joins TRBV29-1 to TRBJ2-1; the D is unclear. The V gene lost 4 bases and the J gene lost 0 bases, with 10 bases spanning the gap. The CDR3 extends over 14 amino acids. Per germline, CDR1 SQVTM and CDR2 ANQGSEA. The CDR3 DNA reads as TGCAGCGTTGTGAAGGGCAGCTCCTACAATGAGCAGTTCTTC. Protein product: CSVVKGSSYNEQFF.

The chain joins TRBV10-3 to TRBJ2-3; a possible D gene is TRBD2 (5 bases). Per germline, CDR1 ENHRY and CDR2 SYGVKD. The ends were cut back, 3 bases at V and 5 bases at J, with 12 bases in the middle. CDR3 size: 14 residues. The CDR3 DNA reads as TGTGCCATCAGTGACCGGGGAGCGCAAGATACGCAGTATTTT. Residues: CAISDRGAQDTQYF.

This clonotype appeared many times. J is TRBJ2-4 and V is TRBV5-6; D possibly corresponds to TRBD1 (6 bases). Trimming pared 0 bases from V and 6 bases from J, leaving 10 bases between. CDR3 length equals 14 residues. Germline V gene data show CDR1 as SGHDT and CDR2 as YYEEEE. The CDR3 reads CASSLVQGTNIQYF. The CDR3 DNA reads TGTGCCAGCAGCTTGGTGCAGGGGACAAACATTCAGTACTTC.

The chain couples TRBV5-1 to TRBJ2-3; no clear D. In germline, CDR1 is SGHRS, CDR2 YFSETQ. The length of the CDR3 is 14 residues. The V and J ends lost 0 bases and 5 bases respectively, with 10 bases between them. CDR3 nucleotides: TGCGCCAGCAGCTTGGTTTCCCCCGAAGATACGCAGTATTTT. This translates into CASSLVSPEDTQYF.

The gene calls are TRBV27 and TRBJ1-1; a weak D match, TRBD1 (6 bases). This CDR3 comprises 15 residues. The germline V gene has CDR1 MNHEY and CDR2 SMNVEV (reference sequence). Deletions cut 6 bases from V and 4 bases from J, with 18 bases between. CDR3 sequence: CASSQHTGHVTEAFF. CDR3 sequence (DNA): TGTGCCAGCAGCCAACACACGGGACATGTCACTGAAGCTTTCTTT.